This T cell receptor (beta chain) was captured by sequencing in a study of T-cell reconstitution after alpha-beta-depleted transplantation in children (dated by TCRdb to the mid-2010s). Regarding the complete study: Using TCR repertoire profiling, the study followed T-cell immune reconstitution in a quantitative way in children after TCRalphabeta/CD19-depleted allogeneic hematopoietic cell transplantation.

The method was PCR. The sequencer was an Illumina HiSeq 2500. TCR libraries were prepared with molecular barcoding, using unique molecular identifiers to normalize TCRbeta repertoire quantification. In-frame beta chains were kept once TCRdb had trimmed the public reads at Q25 with fastp and called clones with MiXCR. Rows with one shared CDR3 protein collapse into an entry with the most common genes and DNA. The sample has about 540,000 distinct CDR3 sequences on record, around 19% of them singletons. 2.5% to 3.5% of the sample comes from the top ten. Deletion took 2 bases off V and 4 bases off J, with a span of 9 bases between the germline ends. The CDR3 measures 13 amino acids from cysteine to phenylalanine. Left in the record is the CDR3 DNA by itself, 39 bases read in frame from the first base. CDR1 and CDR2 (SGHRS, YFSETQ) derive from the germline V gene. For this clonotype: There is no known antigen for this receptor. No base quality values were provided; no much bigger clone lies one nucleotide off.

The clonotype was recovered from a human donor who donated a stem cell graft to a child with acute lymphoblastic leukemia. The chain couples TRBV5-1 to TRBJ1-1, with no D gene named confidently. The sequenced sample was PBMCs from the stem cell graft donor, obtained from the stem cell graft. The sequenced DNA: TGCGCCAGCAGCTTCGTACGAGCCACTGAAGCTTTCTTT. This codes for CASSFVRATEAFF.